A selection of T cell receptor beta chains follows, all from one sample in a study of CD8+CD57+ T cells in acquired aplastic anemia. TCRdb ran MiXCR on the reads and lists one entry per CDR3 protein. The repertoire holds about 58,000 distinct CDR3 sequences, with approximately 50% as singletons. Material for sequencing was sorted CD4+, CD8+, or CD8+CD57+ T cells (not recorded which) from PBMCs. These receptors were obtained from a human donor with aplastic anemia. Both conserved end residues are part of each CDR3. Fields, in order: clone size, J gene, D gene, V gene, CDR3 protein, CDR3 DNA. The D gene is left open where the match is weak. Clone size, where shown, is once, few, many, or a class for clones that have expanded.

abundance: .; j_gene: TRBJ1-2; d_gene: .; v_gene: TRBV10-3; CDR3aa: CAIRQLSLYGYTF; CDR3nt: TGTGCCATCAGACAGTTATCTCTCTATGGCTACACCTTC
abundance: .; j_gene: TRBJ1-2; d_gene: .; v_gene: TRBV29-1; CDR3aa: CSVEGRGGYTF; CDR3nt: TGCAGCGTTGAGGGACGGGGAGGCTACACCTTC
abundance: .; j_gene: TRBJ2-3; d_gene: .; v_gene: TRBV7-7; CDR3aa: CASSLGPGLAGTDTQYF; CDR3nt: TGTGCTAGCAGCTTAGGACCGGGACTCGCGGGCACAGATACGCAGTATTTT
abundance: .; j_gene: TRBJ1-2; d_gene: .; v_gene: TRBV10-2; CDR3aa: CASSELGQPNYGYTF; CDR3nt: TGCGCCAGCAGTGAGCTGGGGCAGCCTAACTATGGCTACACCTTC
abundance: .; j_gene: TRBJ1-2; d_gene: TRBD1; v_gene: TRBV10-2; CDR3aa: CASTLGGGGGGQDGYTF; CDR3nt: TGCGCCAGCACCCTGGGAGGGGGCGGGGGCGGGCAGGATGGCTACACCTTC
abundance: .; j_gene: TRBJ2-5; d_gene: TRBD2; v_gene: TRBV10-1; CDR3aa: CASSERRGGQETQYF; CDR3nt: TGCGCCAGCAGTGAGAGGCGCGGGGGGCAAGAGACCCAGTACTTC
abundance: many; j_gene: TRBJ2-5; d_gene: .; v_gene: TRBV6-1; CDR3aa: CASSLPDYQQETQYF; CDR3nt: TGTGCCAGCAGTCTCCCGGACTACCAACAAGAGACCCAGTACTTC
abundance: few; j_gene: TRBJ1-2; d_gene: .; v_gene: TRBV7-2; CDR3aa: CASSLDGYGYTF; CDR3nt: TGTGCCAGCAGCCTCGACGGCTATGGCTACACCTTC
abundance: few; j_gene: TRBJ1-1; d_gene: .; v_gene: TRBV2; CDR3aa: CASSERGQGEAFF; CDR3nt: TGTGCCAGCAGTGAACGGGGGCAAGGTGAAGCTTTCTTT
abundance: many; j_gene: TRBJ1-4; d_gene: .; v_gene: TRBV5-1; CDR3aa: CASSLGTPATNEKLFF; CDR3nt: TGCGCCAGCAGCCTTGGGACACCTGCAACTAATGAAAAACTGTTTTTT
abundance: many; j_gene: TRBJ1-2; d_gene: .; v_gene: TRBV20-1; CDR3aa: CSARDNDVGYTF; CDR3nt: TGCAGTGCTAGAGATAACGACGTCGGCTACACCTTC
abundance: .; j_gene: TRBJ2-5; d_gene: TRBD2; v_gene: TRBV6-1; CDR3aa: CACLFGGAIRETQYF; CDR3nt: TGTGCCTGCCTCTTCGGGGGGGCGATCAGAGAGACCCAGTACTTC
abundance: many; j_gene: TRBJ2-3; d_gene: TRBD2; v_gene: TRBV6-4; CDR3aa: CASSGGLDTDTQYF; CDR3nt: TGTGCCAGCAGTGGGGGACTAGACACAGATACGCAGTATTTT
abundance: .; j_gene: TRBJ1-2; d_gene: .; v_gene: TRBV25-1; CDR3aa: CASSGLGANYGYTF; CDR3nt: TGTGCCAGCAGCGGACTGGGGGCTAACTATGGCTACACCTTC
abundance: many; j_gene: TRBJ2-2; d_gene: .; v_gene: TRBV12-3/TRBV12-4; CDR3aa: CASSLVRGPNTGELFF; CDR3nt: TGTGCCAGCAGTTTAGTCAGGGGACCGAACACCGGGGAGCTGTTTTTT
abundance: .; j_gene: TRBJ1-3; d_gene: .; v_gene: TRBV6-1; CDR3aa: CASKPGSSGNTIYF; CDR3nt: TGTGCCAGCAAGCCAGGAAGCTCTGGAAACACCATATATTTT
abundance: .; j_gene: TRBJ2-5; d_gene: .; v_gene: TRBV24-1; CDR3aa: CATSSAGRETQYF; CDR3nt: TGTGCCACCAGTTCCGCGGGGCGGGAGACCCAGTACTTC